The T cell receptor beta chain under discussion was sequenced for a study of shared clonotypes between healthy human individuals. The CDR3 runs to 13 residues. V dropped 4 bases and J dropped 6 bases, with 13 bases sitting between them. CDR1 GTSNPN and CDR2 SVGIG come from the germline V gene (reference sequence). This clone was seen only once. Its antigen is as yet unknown. General study results and limits: All-four-donor shared clonotypes had higher generation probabilities than non-shared clonotypes did. Sorted-subset samples were not fully sequenced, rarefaction indicated.

Source study methods: Filtering differed, since immunoSEQ gave only junction sequences and no quality scores. Libraries were prepared by immunoSEQ multiplex PCR; TCRdb keeps only in-frame clonotypes and omits some of them. The DNA gave D and trimming, while V, J and clone size come from that table. The sample holds some 2,500,000 clones; around 92% are singletons and the top ten take 0.37%. The specimen was naive CD4+ T cells from PBMCs. The subset: CD45RA+ positively selected. The rearrangement uses TRBV30 and TRBJ2-4; no reliable D call. This TCR was sampled from a young man in good health. Some clones in this sample may be carry-over from other donors' samples. CDR3 bases: TGTGCCTGGACCCCGGGTCCTCCAAACATTCAGTACTTC. It specifies CAWTPGPPNIQYF. Using reference TRBV30 and TRBJ2-4 for the parts outside the CDR3, the full variable domain is SQTIHQWPATLVQPVGSPLSLECTVEGTSNPNLYWYRQAAGRGLQLLFYSVGIGQISSEVPQNLSASRPQDRQFILSSKKLLLSDSGFYLCAWTPGPPNIQYFGAGTRLSVL.